The 12 T cell receptor beta chains below were found in one sample sequenced in a study of cytomegalovirus exposure and HLA in healthy donors. The protocol was immunoSEQ multiplex PCR, while the TCRdb copy is restricted to in-frame clones and leaves out a portion. The repertoire holds 200,000 to 250,000 clones, with approximately 90% as singletons. Sequenced sample: PBMCs. The receptors shown here come from a woman aged 18 to 35 in good health and CMV-seronegative.

The chain links TRBV18 to TRBJ2-7, with D tentatively TRBD2 (5 bases). Looked up from germline, CDR1 is KGHSH and CDR2 is LQKENI. The CDR3 is made up of 17 amino acids. V gave up 4 bases and J gave up 3 bases, with 22 bases separating them. The CDR3 region is CASSRSQAGRGLYEQYF. CDR3 in DNA: TGTGCCAGCTCACGCTCCCAGGCCGGCCGGGGTCTCTACGAGCAGTACTTC.

The chain uses TRBV5-4 and TRBJ2-1; TRBD2 is a possible D gene (5 bases). There are 15 residues in the CDR3. CDR1 is SGHNT, CDR2 YYREEE, per germline (reference sequence). V gave up 1 base and J gave up 2 bases, with 10 bases separating them. The CDR3 DNA sequence: TGTGCCAGCAGCTTGTTACGGGGAACCTACAATGAGCAGTTCTTC. This sequence encodes CASSLLRGTYNEQFF.

V and J are TRBV6-1 and TRBJ1-5; 7 positions match TRBD1. The V and J ends lost 11 bases and 8 bases, in that order; junction bases with no gene match: 12. CDR1 is MNHNS, CDR2 SASEGT, per germline. The CDR3 has 13 residues. The CDR3 here is CAGGNRGLEPQHF. DNA for the CDR3: TGTGCCGGGGGGAACAGGGGTCTGGAGCCCCAGCATTTT.

This chain joins TRBV29-1 and TRBJ1-1; weak D call: TRBD1 (6 bases). V was pared by 8 bases and J by 0 bases, with 13 bases between. The CDR3 totals 13 residues. Germline V gene lookup returns CDR1 SQVTM and CDR2 ANQGSEA. The CDR3 DNA is TGCAGCTACTCGCGGGGGCTGAACACTGAAGCTTTCTTT. Its protein product is CSYSRGLNTEAFF. The entire variable domain, with the rest obtained from reference TRBV29-1 and TRBJ1-1, is as follows: SAVISQKPSRDICQRGTSLTIQCQVDSQVTMMFWYRQQPGQSLTLIATANQGSEATYESGFVIDKFPISRPNLTFSTLTVSNMSPEDSSIYLCSYSRGLNTEAFFGQGTRLTVV.

V usage is TRBV10-2 and J usage is TRBJ2-5; 8 bases are a match to TRBD2. This CDR3 has 15 amino acids. Germline V gene sequence: CDR1 WSHSY, CDR2 SAAADI. J was trimmed by 5 bases and V by 7 bases; bases with no gene match: 12. The DNA of the CDR3 is TGCGCCAGCACCGGACTAGCTTACCAGAGGGAGACCCAGTACTTC. Its translation is CASTGLAYQRETQYF.

This rearrangement joins TRBV29-1 to TRBJ1-1; 12 bases are a match to TRBD1. Germline V lookup: CDR1 SQVTM, CDR2 ANQGSEA. The ends lost 6 bases at V and 6 bases at J; junction bases unmatched: 8. The CDR3 extends over 14 amino acids. The CDR3, as DNA: TGCAGCGTCAGGGACAGGGGGCGCGACGCTGAAGCTTTCTTT. It translates to CSVRDRGRDAEAFF.

V gene TRBV10-1 combines with J gene TRBJ2-3; TRBD2 aligns across 9 bases. V lost 5 bases to trimming and J lost 3 bases; unmatched junction nucleotides: 6. Germline V CDR1 and CDR2: WNHNN, SYGVQD (reference sequence). The CDR3 is 15 residues long. Here the CDR3 reads CASSPIAGVTDTQYF. CDR3 coding DNA: TGCGCCAGCAGTCCTATAGCGGGAGTTACAGATACGCAGTATTTT.

The rearrangement joins TRBV28 to TRBJ1-2; the D gene is possibly TRBD1 (5 bases). The CDR3 is made up of 12 amino acids. Trimming left V 2 bases short and J 7 bases short, with 8 bases between. Per the germline V gene, CDR1 is MDHEN and CDR2 is SYDVKM. CDR3 in amino acids: CASSLRRGGYTF. The CDR3 DNA sequence: TGTGCCAGCAGTTTAAGGAGGGGTGGCTACACCTTC.

The table lists this clone with a count of one. This sequence joins TRBV27 and TRBJ1-1; D possibly corresponds to TRBD1 (5 bases). Germline V gives CDR1 MNHEY, CDR2 SMNVEV (reference sequence). V was trimmed by 2 bases and J by 0 bases, leaving 7 bases between them. This CDR3 region has 14 residues. The CDR3 loop is CASSLQGMNTEAFF. CDR3 DNA sequence: TGTGCCAGCAGTTTACAGGGAATGAACACTGAAGCTTTCTTT.

This chain uses TRBV28 with TRBJ1-4; D gene unclear. Trimming removed 5 bases from V and 0 bases from J, with 7 bases in between. Germline V gives CDR1 MDHEN, CDR2 SYDVKM. CDR3 size: 14 residues. As DNA, the CDR3 is TGTGCCAGCAGTCCCCACACAACTAATGAAAAACTGTTTTTT. Translating it yields CASSPHTTNEKLFF.

CDR3 region: CASSFTSATSYNEQFF. Written as DNA, the CDR3 is TGTGCCAGCAGTTTCACTAGCGCAACCTCCTACAATGAGCAGTTCTTC. The chain employs TRBV5-4 and TRBJ2-1, with 7 positions matching TRBD2. CDR1 is SGHNT, CDR2 YYREEE, per germline (reference sequence). J was trimmed by 0 bases and V by 5 bases; bases with no gene match: 8. The CDR3 has 16 residues.

The rearrangement links TRBV30 to TRBJ2-1; D is possibly TRBD1 (6 bases). Germline V lookup: CDR1 GTSNPN, CDR2 SVGIG (reference sequence). This CDR3 has 14 residues. The ends were cut back, 1 base at V and 4 bases at J, with 11 bases in the middle. CDR3: CAWSGDTGYNEQFF. The CDR3 region has the DNA TGTGCCTGGAGTGGGGATACAGGGTACAATGAGCAGTTCTTC. The entire variable domain, with the rest obtained from reference TRBV30 and TRBJ2-1, is as follows: SQTIHQWPATLVQPVGSPLSLECTVEGTSNPNLYWYRQAAGRGLQLLFYSVGIGQISSEVPQNLSASRPQDRQFILSSKKLLLSDSGFYLCAWSGDTGYNEQFFGPGTRLTVL.